What follows are 21 T cell receptor beta chains derived from one specimen sequenced in a study of T cell responses to AZD1222 COVID-19 vaccine (dated by TCRdb to the early 2020s). The sample's time point label, in plain terms: baseline before first vaccination. The treatment or condition label on this specimen signifies: meningococcal conjugate vaccine given as trial control. The method was the immunoSEQ multiplex PCR assay. Not all clones reach the TCRdb copy of this immuneACCESS table, which keeps in-frame sequences only. Checked studies attribute under half of the gap to unresolved V genes and leave the rest unexplained. Counted in this sample were around 130,000 clones; roughly 85% of them appeared once. Roughly a sixth of the sample lies in the top ten. Sequences were derived from peripheral blood, sampled on day 0 of MenACWY control vaccination. The source of these receptors is an adult in good health.

V is TRBV19 and J is TRBJ1-3; D gene uncertain. Germline CDR1 reads LNHDA; CDR2 reads SQIVND (reference sequence). This CDR3 spans 11 amino acids. Trimming pared 8 bases from V and 4 bases from J, leaving 6 bases between. The CDR3 DNA follows: TGTGCCAGTCGAGTCGGAAACACCATATATTTT. This translates into CASRVGNTIYF.

The chain links TRBV2 to TRBJ2-7; TRBD1 is a possible D gene (5 bases). There are 15 residues in the CDR3. The ends were cut back, 4 bases at V and 6 bases at J, with 19 bases in the middle. CDR1 SNHLY and CDR2 FYNNEI come from the germline V gene. The CDR3: CASSVGRVGWGEQYF. The CDR3 DNA reads TGTGCCAGCAGTGTTGGCAGGGTCGGATGGGGCGAGCAGTACTTC.

Concerning this clone itself: The junction and the germline gene differ at one end; a read error may be behind it. V gene TRBV7-7 combines with J gene TRBJ2-1; the D is unclear. CDR3 length: 13 amino acids. The V gene's germline CDR1 is SSHAT and CDR2 FNYEAQ (reference sequence). The chain's CDR3 is CASSSAPYNEQFF. The CDR3 DNA reads TGTGCTAGCAGCTCAGCGCCTTACAATGAGCAGTTCTTC. Full variable domain (outside the CDR3, taken from reference TRBV7-7 and TRBJ2-1): GAGVSQSPRYKVTKRGQDVTLRCDPISSHATLYWYQQALGQGPEFLTYFNYEAQPDKSGLPSDRFSAERPEGSISTLTIQRTEQRDSAMYRCASSSAPYNEQFFGPGTRLTVL.

The chain recombines TRBV24-1 with TRBJ2-3, with D possibly being TRBD1 (6 bases). V was cut by 2 bases and J by 2 bases, with 7 bases left in between. The CDR3 extends over 14 amino acids. The germline V gene has CDR1 KGHDR and CDR2 SFDVKD. DNA of the CDR3: TGTGCCACCAGTGATTGGGACAACACAGATACGCAGTATTTT. Its translation: CATSDWDNTDTQYF.

The chain is built from TRBV6-5 and TRBJ1-1; tentatively, D is TRBD1 (6 bases). The CDR3 totals 13 residues. CDR1 and CDR2 (germline): MNHEY, SVGAGI. Trimming pared 10 bases from V and 1 base from J, leaving 13 bases between. The CDR3 sequence is CATGSTGNTEAFF. CDR3 DNA: TGTGCCACCGGTTCGACAGGGAACACTGAAGCTTTCTTT.

V and J are TRBV7-3 and TRBJ1-1; a weak D match, TRBD1 (5 bases). From germline, CDR1 is SGHTA and CDR2 FQGTGA. Trimming shortened V by 0 bases and J by 3 bases, and 5 bases separated the two germline ends. This CDR3 comprises 13 residues. The chain's CDR3 is CASSLTRDTEAFF. The CDR3 coding sequence is TGTGCCAGCAGCTTAACCAGGGACACTGAAGCTTTCTTT.

This clone was counted between two and nine times. This chain connects TRBV19 to TRBJ1-4; D gene uncertain. CDR3 length: 14 amino acids. V lost 3 bases, J lost 7 bases, and 12 bases lay in between. Germline V gives CDR1 LNHDA, CDR2 SQIVND (reference sequence). CDR3 loop: CASSMSGNVEKLFF. CDR3 in DNA: TGTGCCAGTAGTATGTCGGGAAACGTTGAAAAACTGTTTTTT.

This CDR3 reads CSASSLAGGIDEQFF. The CDR3 region has the DNA TGCAGTGCTAGTTCTCTAGCGGGAGGCATCGATGAGCAGTTCTTC. The chain links TRBV20-1 to TRBJ2-1, with TRBD2 matching 11 bases. J lost 8 bases, V lost 3 bases, and 9 bases had no gene match. Germline lookup yields CDR1 DFQATT and CDR2 SNEGSKA (reference sequence). The CDR3 covers 15 residues.

The chain carries TRBV2 and TRBJ2-7; TRBD1 aligns across 11 bases. CDR1 is SNHLY, CDR2 FYNNEI, per germline. The CDR3 extends over 14 amino acids. Trimming removed 6 bases from V and 3 bases from J; junction bases left unmatched: 4. The CDR3 sequence: CASRADRGLYEQYF. For the CDR3, the DNA is TGTGCCAGCAGGGCGGACAGGGGGCTCTACGAGCAGTACTTC.

The CDR3 spells CATESSWGAKNIQYF. DNA for the CDR3: TGTGCCACCGAAAGTTCTTGGGGAGCCAAAAACATTCAGTACTTC. The gene calls are TRBV24-1 and TRBJ2-4; D gene uncertain. V dropped 9 bases and J dropped 0 bases, with 14 bases sitting between them. Germline V gives CDR1 KGHDR, CDR2 SFDVKD. This CDR3 region has 15 residues.

Remarks on this clone: Mismatch with germline at one junction end may stem from a read error. The chain couples TRBV27 to TRBJ2-7; unclear D gene. Germline CDR1 is MNHEY and CDR2 is SMNVEV (reference sequence). This CDR3 has 15 residues. CDR3 sequence: CASSLSLPASFEQYF. For the CDR3, the DNA is TGTGCCAGCAGTTTATCTCTACCCGCCTCCTTCGAGCAGTACTTC.

The CDR3 loop is CASSSTGSYGYTF. Here the CDR3 DNA reads TGTGCCAGCAGCTCGACAGGGTCCTATGGCTACACCTTC. J is TRBJ1-2 and V is TRBV5-5; 7 nucleotides match TRBD1. J gave up 4 bases and V 3 bases, and 3 bases lay outside the gene matches. The CDR3 length is 13 residues. Germline values: CDR1 SGHKS, CDR2 YYEKEE (reference sequence).

V and J are TRBV24-1 and TRBJ2-1; D might be TRBD1 or TRBD2, each matching 6 bases. Germline CDR1 and CDR2: KGHDR and SFDVKD. V lost 1 base, J lost 5 bases, and 11 bases lay in between. This CDR3 is built from 15 residues. The CDR3 loop reads CATSDFIRGHNEQFF. CDR3 coding DNA: TGTGCCACCAGTGATTTTATACGGGGGCACAATGAGCAGTTCTTC.

The rearrangement links TRBV18 to TRBJ2-5, with a weak D call TRBD1 (6 bases). V lost 0 bases and J 3 bases, leaving 17 bases between the germline ends. CDR1 KGHSH and CDR2 LQKENI come from the germline V gene. The CDR3 consists of 17 residues. The CDR3 DNA reads TGTGCCAGCTCACCACCTTTCGTTGGACAGTTTGAAGAGACCCAGTACTTC. This sequence encodes CASSPPFVGQFEETQYF.

The chain joins TRBV28 to TRBJ1-2; the match to TRBD1 covers 8 bases. The ends lost 3 bases at V and 6 bases at J; junction bases unmatched: 12. The CDR3 consists of 16 residues. Germline CDR1 reads MDHEN; CDR2 reads SYDVKM. The DNA for the CDR3 is TGTGCCAGCAGTTTTATTACTGCAGGGGGCTTTCATGGCTACACCTTC. It specifies CASSFITAGGFHGYTF.

The rearrangement uses TRBV7-9 and TRBJ2-7; a weak D match, TRBD1 (5 bases). Germline loops: CDR1 SEHNR, CDR2 FQNEAQ (reference sequence). The CDR3 sequence is 13 residues long. Trimming took off 5 bases at V and 6 bases at J, with 14 bases between the two ends. The CDR3 DNA sequence: TGTGCCAGCAGCATCCGACAGTTGTCCGAGCAGTACTTC. Translated: CASSIRQLSEQYF.

V is TRBV6-5 and J is TRBJ1-1; perhaps TRBD1 as D (6 bases). The CDR3 covers 14 residues. Germline lookup yields CDR1 MNHEY and CDR2 SVGAGI. V was trimmed by 2 bases and J by 3 bases, leaving 10 bases between them. The CDR3 protein is CASSYRTGHTEAFF. Here the CDR3 DNA reads TGTGCCAGCAGTTACCGAACAGGGCACACTGAAGCTTTCTTT.

The chain uses TRBV2 and TRBJ2-7; 8 positions agree with TRBD2. Looked up from germline, CDR1 is SNHLY and CDR2 is FYNNEI. The CDR3 extends over 15 amino acids. V shed 9 bases, J shed 0 bases, and the junction held 10 bases outside the gene matches. DNA for the CDR3: TGTGCCAGTCTCTTCGCAGCGGGAGCCTCCTACGAGCAGTACTTC. Translated: CASLFAAGASYEQYF.

This chain joins TRBV7-9 and TRBJ2-7; unclear D gene. Germline values: CDR1 SEHNR, CDR2 FQNEAQ (reference sequence). There are 12 residues in the CDR3. The germline V and J ends were trimmed by 2 bases and 2 bases, with 4 bases remaining between them. The CDR3 coding sequence is TGTGCCAGCAGCTTATTACCCTACGAGCAGTACTTC. This codes for CASSLLPYEQYF.

This clone was detected only a few times. The gene calls are TRBV7-9 and TRBJ2-7; tentatively, D is TRBD1 (5 bases). The CDR3 contains 16 residues. V was pared by 5 bases and J by 0 bases, with 17 bases between. Germline CDR1 reads SEHNR; CDR2 reads FQNEAQ (reference sequence). CDR3: CASSRTAGHSSYEQYF. The CDR3 coding sequence is TGTGCCAGCAGCCGAACAGCAGGGCACTCCTCCTACGAGCAGTACTTC.

J is TRBJ1-1 and V is TRBV27; D gene ambiguous. Germline V CDR1 and CDR2: MNHEY, SMNVEV (reference sequence). The CDR3 extends over 13 amino acids. Trimming took off 7 bases at V and 0 bases at J, with 9 bases between the two ends. This chain's CDR3 is CASKIKLNTEAFF. In DNA, the CDR3 is TGTGCCAGCAAAATTAAGTTGAACACTGAAGCTTTCTTT.